This is a list of T cell receptor beta chains from one sample in a study of T cell repertoires in cytomegalovirus infection. TCRdb re-derived calls from the reads in MiXCR, one entry per CDR3 protein. The profile shows around 440,000 distinct CDR3 sequences, about 11% of them singletons. Material: PBMCs. Receptors were obtained from a human donor in good health (CMV status not recorded). Some clones in this sample may be carry-over from other donors' samples. Each CDR3 is given with its conserved first and last residue. Fields, in order: J gene, V gene, D gene, clone size, CDR3 DNA, CDR3 protein. A D gene is named only where the DNA matches it firmly. Some rows mark clone size as missing; the rest say once, few, many or name a class of expanded clone.

>TRBJ1-2|TRBV20-1|.|few
TGCAGTGCTAGTCCCCGCCTTCCCAACTATGGCTACACCTTC
CSASPRLPNYGYTF
>TRBJ1-3|TRBV5-5|.|many
TGTGCCAGCAGCTTGTGGGGGCGCGAGGACACCATATATTTT
CASSLWGREDTIYF
>TRBJ1-1|TRBV6-2/TRBV6-3|.|many
TGTGCCAGCACCGCCCTTATCAACACTGAAGCTTTCTTT
CASTALINTEAFF
>TRBJ2-3|TRBV7-2|.|many
TGTGCCAGCAGCTTAGCGGGAGGAAATACAGATACGCAGTATTTT
CASSLAGGNTDTQYF
>TRBJ2-1|TRBV19|.|few
TGTGCCAGTAGTACGTTGGGCTACCTGAGGGATGAGCAGTTCTTC
CASSTLGYLRDEQFF
>TRBJ2-2|TRBV20-1|TRBD2|.
TGCAGTGCTAGGACTAGCGGGGGGGCCGGGGAGCTGTTTTTT
CSARTSGGAGELFF
>TRBJ2-2|TRBV6-5|.|many
TGTGCCAGCAGTTACTCACCAGGGGCGAACACCGGGGAGCTGTTTTTT
CASSYSPGANTGELFF
>TRBJ1-1|TRBV20-1|.|.
TGCAGTGCCGGGGCTCCAGGGTTCACTGAAGCTTTCTTT
CSAGAPGFTEAFF
>TRBJ2-7|TRBV2|TRBD1|.
TGTGCCACCGAAGGGGTGGGACAGGCCTACGAGCAGTACTTC
CATEGVGQAYEQYF
>TRBJ2-5|TRBV20-1|.|.
TGCAGTGCTAGAAACTGGGCCCAAGAGACCCAGTACTTC
CSARNWAQETQYF
>TRBJ1-6|TRBV10-3|.|many
TGTGCCATCAGTGAGTCGAAGGGGAGCTCCTATAATTCACCCCTCCACTTT
CAISESKGSSYNSPLHF
>TRBJ2-7|TRBV2|.|many
TGTGCCAGCAGAGAACAGGGCTACGAGCAGTACTTC
CASREQGYEQYF
>TRBJ2-2|TRBV7-3|.|many
TGTGCCAGCAGCTTAGACGTTGCAAACACCGGGGAGCTGTTTTTT
CASSLDVANTGELFF
>TRBJ2-2|TRBV12-3/TRBV12-4|.|.
TGTGCCAGCAGTTCACACAGGGTCCTGGGGGAGCTGTTTTTT
CASSSHRVLGELFF
>TRBJ2-5|TRBV5-5|TRBD2|few
TGTGCCAGCAGCTTGGATAGCGGGGGGAGAAGGACCCAGTACTTC
CASSLDSGGRRTQYF
>TRBJ2-1|TRBV7-2|TRBD1|many
TGTGCCAGCAGAACCGGGACAGGCTACAATGAGCAGTTCTTC
CASRTGTGYNEQFF
>TRBJ1-1|TRBV7-8|.|many
TGTGCCAGCAGCCGCCGGGGGACTGAAGCTTTCTTT
CASSRRGTEAFF
>TRBJ1-1|TRBV24-1|.|many
TGTGCCACCAGTCAACAGGACACTGAAGCTTTCTTT
CATSQQDTEAFF
>TRBJ2-7|TRBV18|TRBD1|.
TGTGCCAGCTCACCTACTCGACAGGGTGGGTACGAGCAGTACTTC
CASSPTRQGGYEQYF
>TRBJ1-5|TRBV7-9|.|many
TGTGCCAGCAGCTTAGAGGGGTTGGGGCCGCATTTT
CASSLEGLGPHF
>TRBJ2-5|TRBV5-1|.|few
TGCGCCAGCAGCCTGCCGGACCCCCAAGAGACCCAGTACTTC
CASSLPDPQETQYF
>TRBJ1-1|TRBV7-9|.|many
TGTGCCAGCAGCTACGCTGAGACACCAACTCTCCCTGAAGCTTTCTTT
CASSYAETPTLPEAFF
>TRBJ2-3|TRBV14|TRBD2|few
TGTGCCAGCAGCCTGCAAAGCGGGGTCGCAGATACGCAGTATTTT
CASSLQSGVADTQYF
>TRBJ1-4|TRBV18|TRBD1|few
TGTGCCAGCTCACCCGGGACAGCACTTAATGAAAAACTGTTTTTT
CASSPGTALNEKLFF
>TRBJ2-3|TRBV20-1|TRBD1|.
TGCAGTGCTAGAGATACCCGGACAGGGCGCACAGATACGCAGTATTTT
CSARDTRTGRTDTQYF
>TRBJ2-1|TRBV5-6|.|many
TGTGCCAGCAGCTTGAGCGAAGCGACTGAGCAGTTCTTC
CASSLSEATEQFF
>TRBJ2-5|TRBV29-1|.|few
TGCAGCGGCGCGACCCCTAGGGAGACCCAGTACTTC
CSGATPRETQYF
>TRBJ2-1|TRBV30|TRBD2|few
TGTGCCTGGAGTTTTTCCCCTCGCGGGAGGGTTTACAATGAGCAGTTCTTC
CAWSFSPRGRVYNEQFF
>TRBJ2-2|TRBV6-2/TRBV6-3|.|many
TGTGCCAGCAGATTTTTCACAGTGGTGTCCCTGCCCGCGAACACCGGGGAGCTGTTTTTT
CASRFFTVVSLPANTGELFF
>TRBJ2-7|TRBV6-5|.|.
TGTGCCAGCAGTTACGACAGAGACCCGACCTACGAGCAGTACTTC
CASSYDRDPTYEQYF
>TRBJ2-5|TRBV9|TRBD1|.
TGTGCCAGCAGCGTAGGTCGGACAGGGGGCGAAGAGACCCAGTACTTC
CASSVGRTGGEETQYF
>TRBJ2-5|TRBV7-6|.|few
TGTGCCAGCAGCCCGACAGTAGCGCAAGAGACCCAGTACTTC
CASSPTVAQETQYF
>TRBJ2-2|TRBV5-6|.|many
TGTGCCACCCGTGAAGGAGGCGGGGAGCTGTTTTTT
CATREGGGELFF
>TRBJ1-5|TRBV30|TRBD1|many
TGTGCCTGGACGACAGGGTACGGCGGTCAGCCCCAGCATTTT
CAWTTGYGGQPQHF
>TRBJ2-3|TRBV24-1|TRBD1|.
TGTGCCACCAGTGACCCTAAGGGACAGAACACAGATACGCAGTATTTT
CATSDPKGQNTDTQYF